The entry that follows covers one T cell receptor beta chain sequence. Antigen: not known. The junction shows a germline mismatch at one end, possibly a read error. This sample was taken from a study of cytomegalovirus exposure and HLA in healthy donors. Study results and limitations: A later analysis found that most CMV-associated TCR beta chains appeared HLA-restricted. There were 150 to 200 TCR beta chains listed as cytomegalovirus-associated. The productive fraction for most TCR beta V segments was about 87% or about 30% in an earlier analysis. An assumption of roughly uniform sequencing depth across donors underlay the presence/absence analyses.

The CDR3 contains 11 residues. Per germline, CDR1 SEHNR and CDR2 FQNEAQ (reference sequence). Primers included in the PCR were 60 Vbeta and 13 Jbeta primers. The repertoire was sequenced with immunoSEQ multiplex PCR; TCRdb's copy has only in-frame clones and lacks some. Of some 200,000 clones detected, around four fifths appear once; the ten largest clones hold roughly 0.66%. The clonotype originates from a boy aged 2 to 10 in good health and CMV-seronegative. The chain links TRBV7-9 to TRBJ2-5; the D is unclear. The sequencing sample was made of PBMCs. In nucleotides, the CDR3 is TGTTCCAGTGGCCCACGAGAGACCCAGTACTTC. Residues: CSSGPRETQYF. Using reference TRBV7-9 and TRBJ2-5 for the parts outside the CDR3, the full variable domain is DTGVSQNPRHKITKRGQNVTFRCDPISEHNRLYWYRQTLGQGPEFLTYFQNEAQLEKSRLLSDRFSAERPKGSFSTLEIQRTEQGDSAMYLCSSGPRETQYFGPGTRLLVL.